The 27 T cell receptor beta chains in this list originate from one sample, sequenced in a study of blood T cell repertoires in COVID-19. This table comes from immunoSEQ multiplex PCR, and its TCRdb copy is limited to in-frame clones, with some not included. Of under 350,000 clones listed, about 90% are singletons. The sample was peripheral blood. The receptors here all came from a woman aged 25-40 years with COVID-19, enrolled during active disease.

The J gene is TRBJ2-3, the V gene TRBV3-1 (or the pseudogene TRBV3-2); the match to TRBD2 covers 13 bases. V lost 6 bases and J lost 3; bases outside the gene matches: 0. Germline lookup yields CDR1 LGHDT and CDR2 YNNKEL (reference sequence). This CDR3 spans 14 amino acids. The CDR3 DNA is TGTGCCAGCAGACTAGCGGGGGGGACAGATACGCAGTATTTT. It encodes CASRLAGGTDTQYF.

The chain uses TRBV9 and TRBJ2-1; 12 positions match TRBD2. The CDR3 spans 16 residues. Germline V gives CDR1 SGDLS, CDR2 YYNGEE. V was pared by 0 bases and J by 9 bases, with 7 bases of the junction left unmatched. The CDR3 nucleotides read TGTGCCAGCAGCGTAGCTGGGCTAGCGGGGGGGCGTGAGCAGTTCTTC. It codes for CASSVAGLAGGREQFF.

This chain uses TRBV11-2 with TRBJ1-1; weak D call: TRBD1 (5 bases). The CDR3 runs 13 residues. With 4 bases removed from V and 0 bases from J, the gap between germline ends came to 6 bases. CDR1 is SGHAT, CDR2 FQNNGV, per germline. CDR3 in amino acids: CASSSGLNTEAFF. In DNA form, the CDR3 reads TGTGCCAGCAGCTCAGGGTTGAACACTGAAGCTTTCTTT.

The rearrangement uses TRBV3-1 (or the pseudogene TRBV3-2) and TRBJ2-3; D gene uncertain. Deletions cut 1 base from V and 0 bases from J, with 8 bases between. The CDR3 is 15 amino acids. Germline assignment: CDR1 LGHDT and CDR2 YNNKEL (reference sequence). The CDR3 loop is CASSQVPPSTDTQYF. The CDR3 nucleotides read TGTGCCAGCAGCCAAGTTCCTCCTAGCACAGATACGCAGTATTTT.

This chain joins TRBV4-3 and TRBJ2-7, with 9 nucleotides matching TRBD1. The J segment lost 0 bases and the V segment lost 0 bases, leaving 9 bases of the junction unmatched. This CDR3 contains 18 residues. CDR1 is LGHNA, CDR2 YSLEER, per germline. The CDR3 reads CASSQEGTGTGSSYEQYF. CDR3 nucleotide sequence: TGCGCCAGCAGCCAAGAGGGGACCGGGACAGGGTCCTCCTACGAGCAGTACTTC.

The chain joins TRBV7-2 to TRBJ1-3; D is unresolved. Trimming took 4 bases from V and 0 from J, leaving 10 bases between them. Germline CDR1 SGHTA, CDR2 FQGNSA. The CDR3 spans 15 residues. CDR3 sequence (DNA): TGTGCCAGCAGCTCAAATTTTCCCTCTGGAAACACCATATATTTT. This gives the protein CASSSNFPSGNTIYF.

The chain has TRBV29-1 and TRBJ1-1; the match to TRBD1 covers 8 bases. The CDR3 runs to 14 residues. The germline V gene has CDR1 SQVTM and CDR2 ANQGSEA. V was clipped by 7 bases and J by 3 bases; unmatched bases: 10. The CDR3 loop is CSDTPGQVYTEAFF. The CDR3 nucleotides are TGCAGCGACACCCCGGGACAGGTCTACACTGAAGCTTTCTTT.

This sequence joins TRBV6-5 and TRBJ2-7, with TRBD1 as a possible D gene (5 bases). With 7 bases removed from V and 3 bases from J, the gap between germline ends came to 10 bases. The CDR3 is made up of 12 amino acids. Germline lookup yields CDR1 MNHEY and CDR2 SVGAGI. Written as DNA, the CDR3 is TGTGCCAGCAAAGGGCAGGGCTACGAGCAGTACTTC. Translated, it gives CASKGQGYEQYF.

The chain joins TRBV28 to TRBJ2-1; D is uncertain. Trimming removed 5 bases from V and 5 bases from J, with 13 bases in between. The CDR3 spans 14 residues. CDR1 is MDHEN and CDR2 is SYDVKM in the germline V gene. The CDR3 coding sequence is TGTGCCAGCAGTATCCTCGCACAGAACAATGAGCAGTTCTTC. It codes for CASSILAQNNEQFF.

The chain uses TRBV18 and TRBJ2-3; 9 bases fit TRBD2. This CDR3 has 16 amino acids. Trimming took 1 base from V and 0 from J; bases not matched to a gene: 2. From germline, CDR1 is KGHSH and CDR2 LQKENI. CDR3 bases: TGTGCCAGCTCACCACGGCGGGGGGGTAGCACAGATACGCAGTATTTT. This codes for CASSPRRGGSTDTQYF.

This clone was detected a few times. V and J are TRBV5-1 and TRBJ1-3; D ambiguous. CDR3 length: 14 amino acids. The germline CDR1 and CDR2 sequences are SGHRS and YFSETQ. V dropped 4 bases and J dropped 2 bases, with 10 bases sitting between them. CDR3 nucleotide sequence: TGCGCCAGCAGCCCGGTAGTGGCTGGAAACACCATATATTTT. Its translation: CASSPVVAGNTIYF.

A remark on this clone: The junction departs from germline at one end; a sequencing error may be responsible. The same CDR3 arises from other DNA sequences in this sample as well. The V call is TRBV3-1 (or the pseudogene TRBV3-2), the J call TRBJ1-2; 7 nucleotides line up with TRBD1. The CDR3 has 15 residues. Germline CDR1 and CDR2: LGHDT and YNNKEL (reference sequence). The CDR3, as DNA: TGTGCCAGCAGTCAAGGGACAGTCGCTAACTATGGCTACACCTTC. Its protein is CASSQGTVANYGYTF.

This chain links TRBV27 with TRBJ2-1, with a possible D match to TRBD1 (6 bases). CDR3 length: 15 residues. Per the germline V gene, CDR1 is MNHEY and CDR2 is SMNVEV (reference sequence). Trimming took 4 bases from V and 3 from J, leaving 13 bases between them. As DNA, the CDR3 is TGTGCCAGCAGTTCCTGGACAGCCCTCTACAATGAGCAGTTCTTC. Translated: CASSSWTALYNEQFF.

The J gene is TRBJ1-2, the V gene TRBV15, with 7 bases that match TRBD1. Trimming took 2 bases from V and 7 from J; bases not matched to a gene: 7. CDR1 is LNHNV and CDR2 is YYDKDF in the germline V gene (reference sequence). The CDR3 runs to 14 residues. CDR3 DNA: TGTGCCACCAGCAGACCAACAGGGGAAGGTGGCTACACCTTC. Translation: CATSRPTGEGGYTF.

Here the CDR3 reads CASPLHLYGYTF. For the CDR3, the DNA is TGTGCCAGTCCCCTCCACTTGTATGGCTACACCTTC. The V gene is TRBV19, the J gene TRBJ1-2; D remains unclear. Looked up from germline, CDR1 is LNHDA and CDR2 is SQIVND (reference sequence). The CDR3 spans 12 residues. The V end was cut by 8 bases, the J end by 5 bases, with 12 bases between. Full variable domain (missing parts from reference TRBV19 and TRBJ1-2): DGGITQSPKYLFRKEGQNVTLSCEQNLNHDAMYWYRQDPGQGLRLIYYSQIVNDFQKGDIAEGYSVSREKKESFPLTVTSAQKNPTAFYLCASPLHLYGYTFGSGTRLTVV.

As to this clone: Additional DNA sequences in this sample encode the identical CDR3. The genes are TRBV9 and TRBJ1-6; 10 nucleotides match TRBD1. The CDR3 totals 15 residues. Germline CDR1 SGDLS, CDR2 YYNGEE. Trimming at V came to 0 bases and at J to 10 bases, leaving 4 bases not matched to a gene. CDR3 bases: TGTGCCAGCAGCGTAGGAGGGACAGGGGACTCACCCCTCCACTTT. It encodes CASSVGGTGDSPLHF.

This clone came up once. The rearrangement joins TRBV7-2 to TRBJ2-1; no firm D call. The CDR3 loop spans 13 amino acids. Germline loops: CDR1 SGHTA, CDR2 FQGNSA. V was trimmed by 3 bases and J by 4 bases, leaving 7 bases between them. CDR3 protein: CASSFHLYNEQFF. In DNA, the CDR3 is TGTGCCAGCAGCTTCCACCTATACAATGAGCAGTTCTTC. The full variable domain, its missing parts supplied by reference TRBV7-2 and TRBJ2-1, is GAGVSQSPSNKVTEKGKDVELRCDPISGHTALYWYRQSLGQGLEFLIYFQGNSAPDKSGLPSDRFSAERTGGSVSTLTIQRTQQEDSAVYLCASSFHLYNEQFFGPGTRLTVL.

The rearrangement uses TRBV6-5 and TRBJ1-5, with D perhaps matching TRBD1 (6 bases). V lost 9 bases, J lost 8 bases, and 17 bases lay in between. This CDR3 is 13 amino acids long. In germline, CDR1 is MNHEY, CDR2 SVGAGI. CDR3 sequence reads: CASIGTTEEPQHF. CDR3 DNA sequence: TGTGCCAGTATTGGGACAACCGAGGAGCCCCAGCATTTT.

The chain employs TRBV30 and TRBJ2-3, with 10 bases identical to TRBD1. The CDR3 is 16 amino acids. Germline V lookup: CDR1 GTSNPN, CDR2 SVGIG (reference sequence). Trimming cost V 7 bases and J 2 bases; bases outside gene matches: 12. CDR3 DNA: TGTGCCTCCCGAGGGGTAGGACAGGGGGACACAGATACGCAGTATTTT. Protein product: CASRGVGQGDTDTQYF.

This chain links TRBV10-3 with TRBJ1-1; tentatively, D is TRBD1 (6 bases). Germline CDR1 reads ENHRY; CDR2 reads SYGVKD. The V end was cut by 2 bases, the J end by 3 bases, with 13 bases between. This CDR3 region has 15 residues. DNA of the CDR3: TGTGCCATCAGTGAGCCAGGGGCCAGGGACACTGAAGCTTTCTTT. Translation gives CAISEPGARDTEAFF.

The CDR3 here is CASSVDGGRDSGNTIYF. The CDR3, as DNA: TGTGCCAGCAGCGTAGATGGAGGACGGGACTCTGGAAACACCATATATTTT. The rearrangement links TRBV9 to TRBJ1-3; no firm D call. Germline CDR1 and CDR2: SGDLS and YYNGEE. CDR3 length equals 17 residues. V was trimmed by 0 bases and J by 0 bases, leaving 13 bases between them.

The chain combines TRBV4-1 with TRBJ2-4; D might be TRBD1 (6 bases). V dropped 4 bases and J dropped 1 base, with 14 bases sitting between them. The V gene's germline CDR1 is MGHRA and CDR2 YSYEKL. The CDR3 runs 16 residues. CDR3 sequence (DNA): TGCGCCAGCAGCCCAGGGACACAGCAGGCCAAAAACATTCAGTACTTC. This gives the protein CASSPGTQQAKNIQYF.

This clone showed up just once. The V call is TRBV6-1, the J call TRBJ1-5; D is unresolved. The CDR3 has 14 residues. V lost 2 bases to trimming and J lost 6 bases, with 11 bases between them. Germline V lookup: CDR1 MNHNS, CDR2 SASEGT. This chain's CDR3 is CASSEMRVVQPQHF. The CDR3 bases are TGTGCCAGCAGTGAAATGCGGGTAGTTCAGCCCCAGCATTTT.

The table lists this clone with a count of one. The rearrangement joins TRBV11-3 to TRBJ1-1, with TRBD1 matching 7 bases. This CDR3 has 14 amino acids. J lost 1 base, V lost 6 bases, and 5 bases had no gene match. CDR1 SGHNT and CDR2 YENEEA come from the germline V gene. CDR3 bases: TGTGCCAGCAGTCGACAGGGAAGGAACACTGAAGCTTTCTTT. It yields the protein CASSRQGRNTEAFF.

This rearrangement joins TRBV6-6 to TRBJ1-5, with D possibly TRBD1 on 6 matching bases. Between the trimmed V and J ends, which lost 2 bases and 0 bases, there was a span of 8 bases. In germline, CDR1 is MNHNY, CDR2 SVGAGI (reference sequence). CDR3 length: 15 amino acids. In DNA form, the CDR3 reads TGTGCCAGCAGTTACCAACAGGGTAGCAATCAGCCCCAGCATTTT. As protein: CASSYQQGSNQPQHF.

The V and J genes are TRBV29-1 and TRBJ2-1; TRBD2 matches 10 bases. The CDR3 is made up of 13 amino acids. J was trimmed by 9 bases and V by 5 bases; bases with no gene match: 7. Germline V gene data show CDR1 as SQVTM and CDR2 as ANQGSEA. The CDR3 is CSVKTSGVSEQFF. CDR3 coding DNA: TGCAGCGTTAAAACTAGCGGGGTCTCTGAGCAGTTCTTC.

Many counts were recorded for this clone. V is TRBV2 and J is TRBJ2-7; 7 bases align to TRBD1. V shed 7 bases, J shed 0 bases, and the junction held 6 bases outside the gene matches. In germline, CDR1 is SNHLY, CDR2 FYNNEI. The CDR3 sequence is 14 residues long. This chain's CDR3 is CASIRTGGSYEQYF. The CDR3 nucleotides are TGTGCCAGCATCCGGACAGGAGGCTCCTACGAGCAGTACTTC.